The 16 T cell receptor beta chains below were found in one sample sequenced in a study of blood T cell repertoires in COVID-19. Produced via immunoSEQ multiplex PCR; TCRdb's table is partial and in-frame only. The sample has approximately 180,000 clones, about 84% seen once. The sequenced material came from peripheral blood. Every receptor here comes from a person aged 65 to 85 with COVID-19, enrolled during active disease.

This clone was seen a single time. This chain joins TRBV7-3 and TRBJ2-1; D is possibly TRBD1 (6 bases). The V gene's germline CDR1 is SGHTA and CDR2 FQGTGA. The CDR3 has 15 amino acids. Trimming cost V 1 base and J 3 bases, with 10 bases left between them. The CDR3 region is CASSLRQANYNEQFF. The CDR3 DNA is TGTGCCAGCAGCTTAAGACAGGCGAACTACAATGAGCAGTTCTTC.

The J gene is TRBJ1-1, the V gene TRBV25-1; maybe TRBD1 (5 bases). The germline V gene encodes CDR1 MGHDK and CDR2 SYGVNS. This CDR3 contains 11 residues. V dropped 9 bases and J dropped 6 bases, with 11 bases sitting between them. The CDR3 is CASYRYPEAFF. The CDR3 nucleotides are TGTGCCAGTTACAGGTACCCTGAAGCTTTCTTT.

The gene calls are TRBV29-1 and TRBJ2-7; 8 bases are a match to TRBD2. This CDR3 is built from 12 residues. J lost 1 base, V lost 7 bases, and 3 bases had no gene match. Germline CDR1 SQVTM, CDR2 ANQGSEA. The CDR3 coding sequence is TGCAGCGCTCGGGGGGGATCCTACGAGCAGTACTTC. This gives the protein CSARGGSYEQYF.

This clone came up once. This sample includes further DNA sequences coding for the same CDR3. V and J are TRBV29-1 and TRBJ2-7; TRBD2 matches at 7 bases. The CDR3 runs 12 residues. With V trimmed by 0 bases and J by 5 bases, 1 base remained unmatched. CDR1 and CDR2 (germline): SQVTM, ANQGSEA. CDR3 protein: CSVEEGGDEQYF. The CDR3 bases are TGCAGCGTTGAAGAGGGAGGGGACGAGCAGTACTTC.

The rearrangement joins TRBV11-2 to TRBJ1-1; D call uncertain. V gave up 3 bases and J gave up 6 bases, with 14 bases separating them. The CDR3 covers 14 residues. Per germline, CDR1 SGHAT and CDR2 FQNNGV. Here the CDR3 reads CASSFGEGLAEAFF. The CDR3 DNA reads TGTGCCAGCAGCTTTGGAGAGGGCCTGGCTGAAGCTTTCTTT. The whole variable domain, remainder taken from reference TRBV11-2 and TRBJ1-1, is EAGVAQSPRYKIIEKRQSVAFWCNPISGHATLYWYQQILGQGPKLLIQFQNNGVVDDSQLPKDRFSAERLKGVDSTLKIQPAKLEDSAVYLCASSFGEGLAEAFFGQGTRLTVV.

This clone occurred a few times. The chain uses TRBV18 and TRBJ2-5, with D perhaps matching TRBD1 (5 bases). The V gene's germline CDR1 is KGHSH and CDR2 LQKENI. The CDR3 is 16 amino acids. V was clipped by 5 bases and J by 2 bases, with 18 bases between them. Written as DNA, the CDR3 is TGTGCCAGCTCAGGGCTGACAGCAAATCTTCAAGAGACCCAGTACTTC. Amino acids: CASSGLTANLQETQYF. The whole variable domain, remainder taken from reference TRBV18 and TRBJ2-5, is NAGVMQNPRHLVRRRGQEARLRCSPMKGHSHVYWYRQLPEEGLKFMVYLQKENIIDESGMPKERFSAEFPKEGPSILRIQQVVRGDSAAYFCASSGLTANLQETQYFGPGTRLLVL.

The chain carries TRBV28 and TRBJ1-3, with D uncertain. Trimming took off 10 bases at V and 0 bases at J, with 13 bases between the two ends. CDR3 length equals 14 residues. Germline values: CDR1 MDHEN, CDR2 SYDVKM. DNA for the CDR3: TGTGCCACCTCCGGGTCCCTCTCTGGAAACACCATATATTTT. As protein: CATSGSLSGNTIYF.

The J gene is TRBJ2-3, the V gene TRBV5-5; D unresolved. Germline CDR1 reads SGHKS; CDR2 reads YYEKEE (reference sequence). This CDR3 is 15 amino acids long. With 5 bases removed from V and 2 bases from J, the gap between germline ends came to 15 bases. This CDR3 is CASSSGTVVTDTQYF. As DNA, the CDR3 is TGTGCCAGCAGTTCCGGTACGGTTGTCACAGATACGCAGTATTTT.

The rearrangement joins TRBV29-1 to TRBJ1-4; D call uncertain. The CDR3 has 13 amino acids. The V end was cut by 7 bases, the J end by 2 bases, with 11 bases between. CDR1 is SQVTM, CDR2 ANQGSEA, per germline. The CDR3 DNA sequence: TGCAGCGCCACTTTAGAGACTAATGAAAAACTGTTTTTT. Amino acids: CSATLETNEKLFF.

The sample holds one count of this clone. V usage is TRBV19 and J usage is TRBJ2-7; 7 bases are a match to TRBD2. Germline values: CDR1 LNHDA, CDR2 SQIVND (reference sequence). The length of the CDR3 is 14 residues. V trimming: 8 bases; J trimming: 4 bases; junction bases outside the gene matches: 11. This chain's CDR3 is CASGGGRIGYEQYF. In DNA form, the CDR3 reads TGTGCCAGTGGCGGCGGGAGAATAGGTTACGAGCAGTACTTC.

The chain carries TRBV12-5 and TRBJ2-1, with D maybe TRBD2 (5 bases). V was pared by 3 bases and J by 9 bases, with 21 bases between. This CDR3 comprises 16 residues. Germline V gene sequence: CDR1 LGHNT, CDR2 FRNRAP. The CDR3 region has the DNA TGTGCTAGTGGTTTTAGTGTGGGAGCCGATAGGGTTGAGCAGTTCTTC. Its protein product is CASGFSVGADRVEQFF.

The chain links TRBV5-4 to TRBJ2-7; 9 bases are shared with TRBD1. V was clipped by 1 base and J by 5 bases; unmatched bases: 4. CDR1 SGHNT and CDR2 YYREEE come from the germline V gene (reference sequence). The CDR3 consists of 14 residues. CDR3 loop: CASSLWDRDHEQYF. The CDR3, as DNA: TGTGCCAGCAGCTTGTGGGACAGGGACCACGAGCAGTACTTC.

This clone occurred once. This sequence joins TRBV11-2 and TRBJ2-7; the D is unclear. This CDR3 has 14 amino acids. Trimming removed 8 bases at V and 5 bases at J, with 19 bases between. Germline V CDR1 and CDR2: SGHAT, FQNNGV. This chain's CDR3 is CASRSRRVADEQYF. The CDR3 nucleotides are TGTGCCAGCCGCTCGCGTCGGGTTGCTGACGAGCAGTACTTC.

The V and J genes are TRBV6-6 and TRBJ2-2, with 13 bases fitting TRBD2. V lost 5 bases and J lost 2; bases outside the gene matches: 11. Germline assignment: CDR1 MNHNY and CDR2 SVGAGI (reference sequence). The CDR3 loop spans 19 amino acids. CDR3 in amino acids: CASSQLAGGPRFNTGELFF. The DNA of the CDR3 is TGTGCCAGCAGTCAACTAGCGGGGGGGCCGAGATTTAACACCGGGGAGCTGTTTTTT.

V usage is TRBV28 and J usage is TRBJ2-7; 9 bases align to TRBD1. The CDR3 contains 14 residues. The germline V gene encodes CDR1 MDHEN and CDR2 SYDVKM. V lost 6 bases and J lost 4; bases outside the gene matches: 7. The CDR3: CASRETGGGYEQYF. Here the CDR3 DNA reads TGTGCCAGCAGAGAAACAGGGGGCGGGTACGAGCAGTACTTC.

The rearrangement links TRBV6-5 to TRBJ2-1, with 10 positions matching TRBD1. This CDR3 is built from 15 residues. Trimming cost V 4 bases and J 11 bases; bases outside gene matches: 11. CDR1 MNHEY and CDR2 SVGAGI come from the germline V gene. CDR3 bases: TGTGCCAGCAGTTCTCCGGGGACAGGGGATAGAAAGCAGTTCTTC. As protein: CASSSPGTGDRKQFF.